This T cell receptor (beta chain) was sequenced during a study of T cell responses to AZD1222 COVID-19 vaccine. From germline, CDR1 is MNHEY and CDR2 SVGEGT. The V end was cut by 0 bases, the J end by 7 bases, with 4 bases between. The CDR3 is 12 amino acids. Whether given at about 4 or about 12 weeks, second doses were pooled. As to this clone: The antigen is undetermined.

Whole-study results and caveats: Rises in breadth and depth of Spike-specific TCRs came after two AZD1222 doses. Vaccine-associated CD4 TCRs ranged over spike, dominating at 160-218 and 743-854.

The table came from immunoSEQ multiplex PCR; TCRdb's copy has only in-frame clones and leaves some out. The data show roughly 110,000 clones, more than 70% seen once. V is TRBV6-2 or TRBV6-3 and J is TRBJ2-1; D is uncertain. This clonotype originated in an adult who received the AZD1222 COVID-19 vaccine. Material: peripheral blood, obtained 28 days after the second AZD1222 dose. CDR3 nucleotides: TGTGCCAGCAGTTACTCCGGGAATGAGCAGTTCTTC. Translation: CASSYSGNEQFF.